This TCR beta chain derives from a study of neurological immune-mediated disorders. Findings and caveats of the study: The most TCR clonal expansion was seen in HTLV-1-associated myelopathy, whereas the least was seen in multiple sclerosis, below the level in healthy controls. The study found no CDR3 amino acid sequences shared by expanded clones across subjects, suggesting private repertoires in all groups.

CDR3 length: 14 amino acids. Germline CDR1 reads MRHNA; CDR2 reads SNTAGT. Trimming removed 4 bases at V and 2 bases at J, with 10 bases between. The cDNA was synthesized by 5'RACE incorporating 10-nucleotide random UMIs. Each CDR3 protein is one row after TCRdb ran MiXCR on the 5' RACE reads. Altogether 25,000 to 35,000 distinct CDR3 sequences are present, around 20% being singletons, with the ten largest covering roughly 17%. This clonotype is medium-sized (0.01 to 0.1%) within its sample. Its antigen is still unknown. The sequenced sample was PBMCs. The chain links TRBV6-4 to TRBJ2-3, with D uncertain. This TCR derives from a woman aged 55-70 years in good health. The CDR3 sequence is CASSVSQDTDTQYF. In DNA, the CDR3 is TGTGCCAGCAGTGTCAGCCAGGACACAGATACGCAGTATTTT.